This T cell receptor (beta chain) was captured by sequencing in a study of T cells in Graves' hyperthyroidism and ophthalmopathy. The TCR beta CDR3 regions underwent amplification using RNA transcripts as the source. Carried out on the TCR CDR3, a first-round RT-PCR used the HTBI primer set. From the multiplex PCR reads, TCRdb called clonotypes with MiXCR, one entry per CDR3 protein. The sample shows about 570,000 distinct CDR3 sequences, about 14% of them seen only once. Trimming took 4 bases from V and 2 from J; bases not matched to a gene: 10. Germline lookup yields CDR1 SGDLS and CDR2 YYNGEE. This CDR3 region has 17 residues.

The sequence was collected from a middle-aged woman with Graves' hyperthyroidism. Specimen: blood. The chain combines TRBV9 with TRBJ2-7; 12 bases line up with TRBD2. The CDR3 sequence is CASSLNPTSGSTYEQYF. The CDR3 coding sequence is TGTGCCAGCAGCCTAAACCCGACTAGCGGGAGTACCTACGAGCAGTACTTC.